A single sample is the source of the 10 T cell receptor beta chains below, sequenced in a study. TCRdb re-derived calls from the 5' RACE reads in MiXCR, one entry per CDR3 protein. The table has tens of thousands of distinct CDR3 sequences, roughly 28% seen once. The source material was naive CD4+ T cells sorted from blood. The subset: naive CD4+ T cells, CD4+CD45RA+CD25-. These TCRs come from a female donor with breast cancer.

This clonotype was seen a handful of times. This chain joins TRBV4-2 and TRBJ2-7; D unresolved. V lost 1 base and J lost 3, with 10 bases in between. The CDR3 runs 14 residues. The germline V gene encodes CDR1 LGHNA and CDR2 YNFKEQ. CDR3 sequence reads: CASSQAGTNYEQYF. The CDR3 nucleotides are TGTGCCAGCAGCCAAGCTGGCACCAACTACGAGCAGTACTTC.

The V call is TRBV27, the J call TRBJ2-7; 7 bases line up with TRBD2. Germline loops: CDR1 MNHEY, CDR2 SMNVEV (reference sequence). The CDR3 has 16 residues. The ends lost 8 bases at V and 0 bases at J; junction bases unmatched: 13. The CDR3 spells CASRRAKERGSYEQYF. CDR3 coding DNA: TGTGCCAGCCGCCGGGCTAAAGAGCGGGGCTCCTACGAGCAGTACTTC.

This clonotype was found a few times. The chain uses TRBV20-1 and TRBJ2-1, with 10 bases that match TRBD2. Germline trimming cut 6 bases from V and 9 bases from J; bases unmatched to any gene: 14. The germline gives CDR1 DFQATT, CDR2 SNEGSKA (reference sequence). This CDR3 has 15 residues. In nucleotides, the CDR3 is TGCAGTGCAAAGCCCCCCCCTAGCGGGAGACCTGAGCAGTTCTTC. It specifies CSAKPPPSGRPEQFF.

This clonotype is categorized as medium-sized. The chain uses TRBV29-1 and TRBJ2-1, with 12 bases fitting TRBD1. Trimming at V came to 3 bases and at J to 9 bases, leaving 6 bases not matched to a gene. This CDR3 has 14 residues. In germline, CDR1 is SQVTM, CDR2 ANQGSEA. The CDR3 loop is CSVERDRGPGEQFF. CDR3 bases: TGCAGCGTTGAGAGGGACAGGGGGCCCGGTGAGCAGTTCTTC.

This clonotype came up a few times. CDR3 amino acids: CASLDPGPSNEQFF. In DNA, the CDR3 is TGTGCCAGCCTCGACCCGGGACCGTCCAATGAGCAGTTCTTC. V is TRBV12-3 or TRBV12-4 and J is TRBJ2-1; perhaps D is TRBD1 or TRBD2 (5 bases each). This CDR3 is 14 amino acids long. V dropped 8 bases and J dropped 6 bases, with 17 bases sitting between them.

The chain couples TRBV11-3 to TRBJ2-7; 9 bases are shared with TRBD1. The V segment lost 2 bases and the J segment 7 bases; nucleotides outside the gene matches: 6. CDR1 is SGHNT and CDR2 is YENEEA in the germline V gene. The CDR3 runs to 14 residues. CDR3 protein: CASSLRTGEEEQYF. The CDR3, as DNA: TGTGCCAGCAGCTTAAGGACAGGGGAGGAGGAGCAGTACTTC.

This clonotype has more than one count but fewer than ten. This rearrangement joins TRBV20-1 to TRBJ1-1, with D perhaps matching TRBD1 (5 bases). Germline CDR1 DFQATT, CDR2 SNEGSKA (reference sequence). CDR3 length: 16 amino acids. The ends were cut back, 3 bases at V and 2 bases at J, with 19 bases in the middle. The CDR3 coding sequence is TGCAGTGCTAGGGAGTTTGGGGGGGGAAAAAACACTGAAGCTTTCTTT. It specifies CSAREFGGGKNTEAFF.

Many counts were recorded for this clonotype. CDR3 residues: CASTPGQGYGYTF. The CDR3 bases are TGTGCCAGCACTCCCGGACAGGGATATGGCTACACCTTC. The chain is built from TRBV12-3 or TRBV12-4 and TRBJ1-2, with 8 bases matching TRBD1. The CDR3 length is 13 residues. V dropped 7 bases and J dropped 5; count of bases not matched to a gene: 6.

The CDR3 DNA is TGCGCCAGCAGCCATAGCGGGCCTAGCACAGATACGCAGTATTTT. Amino acid sequence: CASSHSGPSTDTQYF. The chain joins TRBV4-3 to TRBJ2-3; 7 bases fit TRBD2. In germline, CDR1 is LGHNA, CDR2 YSLEER. This CDR3 has 15 amino acids. V lost 3 bases to trimming and J lost 0 bases; unmatched junction nucleotides: 3.

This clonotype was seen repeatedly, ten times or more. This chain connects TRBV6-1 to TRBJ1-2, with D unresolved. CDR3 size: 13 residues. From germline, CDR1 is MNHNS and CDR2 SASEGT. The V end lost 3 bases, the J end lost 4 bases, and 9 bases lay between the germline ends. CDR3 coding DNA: TGTGCCAGCAGTGACATTAGCCTCTATGGCTACACCTTC. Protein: CASSDISLYGYTF.